One sample yielded the 7 T cell receptor beta chains listed below, sequenced in a study of blood T cell repertoires in COVID-19. Generated by immunoSEQ multiplex PCR, the TCRdb table keeps only in-frame clones and is missing some. The data hold about 100,000 clones, with over 65% observed a single time. The sample was peripheral blood. These receptor sequences come from a human donor in a cohort sampled during active COVID-19.

The rearrangement uses TRBV28 and TRBJ1-2, with D tentatively TRBD1 (5 bases). The CDR3 extends over 13 amino acids. The V gene lost 2 bases and the J gene lost 3 bases, with 7 bases spanning the gap. The germline V gene has CDR1 MDHEN and CDR2 SYDVKM. CDR3 in amino acids: CASSLGRDYGYTF. The CDR3 nucleotides are TGTGCCAGCAGTTTAGGCAGGGACTATGGCTACACCTTC.

This clone was detected only once. The V gene is TRBV6-5, the J gene TRBJ2-1; D is perhaps TRBD1 (6 bases). The germline gives CDR1 MNHEY, CDR2 SVGAGI. This CDR3 is 12 amino acids long. V lost 6 bases to trimming and J lost 7 bases, with 10 bases between them. CDR3: CASSATGNEQFF. The CDR3 region has the DNA TGTGCCAGCAGCGCTACAGGGAATGAGCAGTTCTTC.

The chain links TRBV4-2 to TRBJ2-7; D is possibly TRBD1 (6 bases). The CDR3 is 16 amino acids. Germline loops: CDR1 LGHNA, CDR2 YNFKEQ. The V and J ends lost 1 base and 0 bases respectively, with 13 bases between them. The CDR3 nucleotides are TGTGCCAGCAGCCAAGTTGTGGGGGCCGCCTCCTACGAGCAGTACTTC. It yields the protein CASSQVVGAASYEQYF.

The chain uses TRBV4-2 and TRBJ2-3; possible D gene TRBD2, 6 bases. Trimming took off 2 bases at V and 6 bases at J, with 12 bases between the two ends. CDR1 LGHNA and CDR2 YNFKEQ come from the germline V gene. CDR3 length: 14 residues. The CDR3 is CASSQRLGRDTQYF. CDR3 DNA: TGTGCCAGCAGCCAAAGACTAGGAAGGGATACGCAGTATTTT.

This chain uses TRBV19 with TRBJ1-2; TRBD1 agrees at 8 bases. The germline V gene encodes CDR1 LNHDA and CDR2 SQIVND (reference sequence). Trimming cost V 5 bases and J 2 bases; bases outside gene matches: 13. The CDR3 totals 17 residues. CDR3 residues: CASSPNPRQGINYGYTF. CDR3 nucleotides: TGTGCCAGTAGTCCCAACCCGCGACAGGGGATAAACTATGGCTACACCTTC.

This clone has a handful of counts. The V gene is TRBV5-1, the J gene TRBJ1-1; no definite D call. The germline gives CDR1 SGHRS, CDR2 YFSETQ. This CDR3 is 14 amino acids long. Deletions cut 0 bases from V and 1 base from J, with 7 bases between. As DNA, the CDR3 is TGCGCCAGCAGCTTGGCGGCAGGGAACACTGAAGCTTTCTTT. It specifies CASSLAAGNTEAFF.

Turning to this clone: It is unclear where the CDR3 begins or ends on the DNA, so no DNA is shown, and the CDR3 is as TCRdb lists it. The V call is TRBV21-1, the J call TRBJ1-1. TRBV21-1 has pseudogene status. 15 amino acids form the CDR3, both terminal residues included. CDR3 residues: CASSARVGRGTEAFF.